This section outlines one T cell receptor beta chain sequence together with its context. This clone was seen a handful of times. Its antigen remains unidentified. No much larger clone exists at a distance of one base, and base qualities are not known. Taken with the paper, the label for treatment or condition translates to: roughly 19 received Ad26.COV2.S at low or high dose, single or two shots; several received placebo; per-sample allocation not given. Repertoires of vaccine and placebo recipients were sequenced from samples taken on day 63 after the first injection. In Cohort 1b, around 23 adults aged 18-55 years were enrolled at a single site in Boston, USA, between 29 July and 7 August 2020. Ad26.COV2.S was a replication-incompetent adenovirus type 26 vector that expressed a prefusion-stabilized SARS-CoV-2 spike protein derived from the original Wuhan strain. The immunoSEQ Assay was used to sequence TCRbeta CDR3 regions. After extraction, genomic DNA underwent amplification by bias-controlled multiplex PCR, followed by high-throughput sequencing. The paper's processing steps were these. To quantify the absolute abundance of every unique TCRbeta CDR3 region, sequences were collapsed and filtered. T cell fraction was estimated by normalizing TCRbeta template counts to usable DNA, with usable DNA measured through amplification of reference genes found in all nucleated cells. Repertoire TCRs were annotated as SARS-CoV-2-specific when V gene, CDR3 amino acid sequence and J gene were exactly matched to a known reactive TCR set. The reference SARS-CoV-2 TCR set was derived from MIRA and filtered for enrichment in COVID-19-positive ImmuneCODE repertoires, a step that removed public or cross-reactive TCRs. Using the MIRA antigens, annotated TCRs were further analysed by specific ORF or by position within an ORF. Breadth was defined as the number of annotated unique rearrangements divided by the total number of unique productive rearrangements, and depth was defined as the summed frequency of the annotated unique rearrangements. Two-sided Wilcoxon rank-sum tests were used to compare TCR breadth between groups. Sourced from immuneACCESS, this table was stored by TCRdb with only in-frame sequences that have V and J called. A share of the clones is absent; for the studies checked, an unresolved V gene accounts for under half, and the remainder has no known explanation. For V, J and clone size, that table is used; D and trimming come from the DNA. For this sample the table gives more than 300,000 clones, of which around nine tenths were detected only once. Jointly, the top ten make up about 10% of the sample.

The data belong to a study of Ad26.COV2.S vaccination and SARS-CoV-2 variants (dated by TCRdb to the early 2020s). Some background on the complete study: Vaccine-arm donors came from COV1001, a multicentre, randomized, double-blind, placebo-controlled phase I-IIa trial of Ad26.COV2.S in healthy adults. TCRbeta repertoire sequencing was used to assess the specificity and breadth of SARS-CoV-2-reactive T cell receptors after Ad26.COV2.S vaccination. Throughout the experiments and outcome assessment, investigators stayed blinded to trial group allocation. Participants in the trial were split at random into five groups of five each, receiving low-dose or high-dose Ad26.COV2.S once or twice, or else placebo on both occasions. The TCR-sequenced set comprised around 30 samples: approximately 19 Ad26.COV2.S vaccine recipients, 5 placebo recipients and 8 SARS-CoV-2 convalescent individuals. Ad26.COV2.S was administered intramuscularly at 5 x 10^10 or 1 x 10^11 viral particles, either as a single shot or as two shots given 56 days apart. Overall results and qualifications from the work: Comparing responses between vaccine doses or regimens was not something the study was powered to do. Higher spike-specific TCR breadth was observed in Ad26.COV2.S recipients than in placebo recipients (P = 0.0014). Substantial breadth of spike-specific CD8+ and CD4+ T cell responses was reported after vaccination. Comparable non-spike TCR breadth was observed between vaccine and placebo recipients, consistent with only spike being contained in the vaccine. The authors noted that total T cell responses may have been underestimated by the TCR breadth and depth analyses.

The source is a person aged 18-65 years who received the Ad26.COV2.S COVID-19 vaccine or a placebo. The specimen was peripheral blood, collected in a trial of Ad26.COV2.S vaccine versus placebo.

This receptor has the CDR3 CASSLAATDNEQFF. At the DNA level, the sequence is TGCGCCAGCAGCTTGGCCGCGACGGACAATGAGCAGTTCTTC. This sequence uses TRBV5-1 and TRBJ2-1, with the D gene call left open. V is clipped by 0 bases and J by 5 bases, and the sequence between their germline boundaries is 9 bases long. The CDR3 has 14 amino acids, counting the end cysteine and phenylalanine. Here the CDR3 DNA is all that survives: 42 bases in frame from base 1. The germline V gene supplies CDR1 SGHRS and CDR2 YFSETQ. With the rest looked up from the reference TRBV5-1 and TRBJ2-1 genes rather than sequenced, the full variable domain is KAGVTQTPRYLIKTRGQQVTLSCSPISGHRSVSWYQQTPGQGLQFLFEYFSETQRNKGNFPGRFSGRQFSNSRSEMNVSTLELGDSALYLCASSLAATDNEQFFGPGTRLTVL.